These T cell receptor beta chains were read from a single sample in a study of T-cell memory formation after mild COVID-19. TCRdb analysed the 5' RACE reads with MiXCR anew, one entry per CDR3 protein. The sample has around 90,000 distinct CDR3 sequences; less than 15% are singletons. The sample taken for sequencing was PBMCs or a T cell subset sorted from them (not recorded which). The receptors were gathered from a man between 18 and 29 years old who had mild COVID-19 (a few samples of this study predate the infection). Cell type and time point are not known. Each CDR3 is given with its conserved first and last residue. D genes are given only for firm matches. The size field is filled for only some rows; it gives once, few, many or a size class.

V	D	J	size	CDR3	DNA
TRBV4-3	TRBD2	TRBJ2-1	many	CASSQEVAGGYNEQFF	TGCGCCAGCAGCCAAGAGGTAGCGGGGGGTTACAATGAGCAGTTCTTC
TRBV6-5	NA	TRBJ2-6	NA	CASSRRHVAILTPLGRANVLTF	TGTGCCAGCAGCCGCAGACATGTCGCTATACTCACCCCGCTGGGAAGGGCCAACGTCCTGACTTTC
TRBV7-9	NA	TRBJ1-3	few	CASSPGGNTIYF	TGTGCCAGCAGCCCGGGAGGAAACACCATATATTTT
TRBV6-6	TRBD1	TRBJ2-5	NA	CASSKGTGGGRETQYF	TGTGCCAGCAGTAAAGGGACAGGGGGCGGGAGGGAGACCCAGTACTTC
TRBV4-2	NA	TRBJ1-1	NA	CASSQAPRSLNTEAFF	TGTGCCAGCAGCCAAGCTCCCAGGAGTTTGAACACTGAAGCTTTCTTT
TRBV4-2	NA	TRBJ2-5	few	CASSQELADQETQYF	TGTGCCAGCAGCCAAGAATTGGCAGACCAAGAGACCCAGTACTTC
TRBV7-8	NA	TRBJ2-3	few	CASSSAGTMGTQYF	TGTGCCAGCAGCTCAGCAGGGACCATGGGTACGCAGTATTTT
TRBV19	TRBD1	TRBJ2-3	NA	CASSIGQGADTQYF	TGTGCCAGTAGTATAGGACAGGGGGCAGATACGCAGTATTTT
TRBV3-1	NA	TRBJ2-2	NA	CASSQRRSPAGELFF	TGTGCCAGCAGCCAAAGGAGGAGTCCGGCCGGGGAGCTGTTTTTT
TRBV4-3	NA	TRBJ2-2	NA	CASSHSPPGELFF	TGCGCCAGCAGCCACAGTCCCCCCGGGGAGCTGTTTTTT
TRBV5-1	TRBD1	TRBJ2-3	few	CASSLGDSWADTQYF	TGCGCCAGCAGCCTAGGGGACAGCTGGGCCGATACGCAGTATTTT
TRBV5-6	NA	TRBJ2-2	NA	CASSSYPPKVPTGELFF	TGTGCCAGCAGCTCCTACCCACCGAAAGTCCCCACCGGGGAGCTGTTTTTT
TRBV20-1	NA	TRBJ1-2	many	CSARGTVLGYTF	TGCAGTGCTAGAGGGACAGTCCTGGGCTACACCTTC
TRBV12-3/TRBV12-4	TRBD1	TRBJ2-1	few	CASREGTGGSYNEQFF	TGTGCCAGCAGGGAGGGGACAGGGGGCTCCTACAATGAGCAGTTCTTC
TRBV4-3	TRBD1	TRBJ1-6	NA	CASSQDEGARSPLHF	TGCGCCAGCAGCCAAGATGAGGGGGCACGTTCACCCCTCCACTTT
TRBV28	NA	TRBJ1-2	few	CASSLRGTGGYTF	TGTGCCAGCAGTTTACGGGGGACTGGAGGCTACACCTTC
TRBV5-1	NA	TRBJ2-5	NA	CASSFEQVRETQYF	TGCGCCAGCAGCTTTGAACAGGTCAGGGAGACCCAGTACTTC
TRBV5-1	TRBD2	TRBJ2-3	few	CASSLAWAGDRTDTQYF	TGCGCCAGCAGCTTGGCCTGGGCGGGGGACCGCACAGATACGCAGTATTTT
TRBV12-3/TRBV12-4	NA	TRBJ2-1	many	CASSNEGGWDEQFF	TGTGCCAGCAGCAACGAAGGAGGATGGGATGAGCAGTTCTTC
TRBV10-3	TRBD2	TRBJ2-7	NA	CAISEGLAGSQYF	TGTGCCATCAGTGAGGGACTAGCGGGGAGTCAGTACTTC
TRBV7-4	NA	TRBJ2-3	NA	CASSPVGTTDTQYF	TGTGCCAGCAGCCCCGTGGGGACCACAGATACGCAGTATTTT
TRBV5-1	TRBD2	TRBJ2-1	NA	CASRLGLAGNNEQFF	TGCGCCAGCAGATTGGGACTAGCGGGGAACAATGAGCAGTTCTTC
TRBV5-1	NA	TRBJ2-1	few	CASSAGGYNEQFF	TGCGCCAGCAGCGCAGGCGGTTACAATGAGCAGTTCTTC
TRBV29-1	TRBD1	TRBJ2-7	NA	CSAGTGTSYEQYF	TGCAGCGCTGGGACAGGCACCTCCTACGAGCAGTACTTC
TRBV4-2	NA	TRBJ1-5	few	CASSQGVMLGNQPQHF	TGTGCCAGCAGCCAAGGAGTTATGCTAGGCAATCAGCCCCAGCATTTT
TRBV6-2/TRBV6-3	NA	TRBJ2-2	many	CASSYLTDTGELFF	TGTGCCAGCAGTTACCTTACAGACACCGGGGAGCTGTTTTTT
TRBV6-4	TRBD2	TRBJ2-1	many	CASSRTSGEGHEQFF	TGTGCCAGCAGCCGGACTAGCGGGGAGGGGCATGAGCAGTTCTTC
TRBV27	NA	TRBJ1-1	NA	CASSLSPGMNTEAFF	TGTGCCAGCAGTTTATCCCCCGGGATGAACACTGAAGCTTTCTTT
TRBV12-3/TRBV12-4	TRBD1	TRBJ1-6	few	CASSWAGGNSPLHF	TGTGCCAGCAGCTGGGCAGGGGGCAATTCACCCCTCCACTTT
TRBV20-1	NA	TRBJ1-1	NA	CSAQGTYPEAFF	TGCAGTGCGCAAGGGACATACCCTGAAGCTTTCTTT
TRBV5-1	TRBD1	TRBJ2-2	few	CASSTPGQLGTGELFF	TGCGCCAGCAGCACGCCGGGACAGTTAGGAACCGGGGAGCTGTTTTTT
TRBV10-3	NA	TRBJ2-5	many	CAISETRQETQYF	TGTGCCATCTCTGAGACTAGACAAGAGACCCAGTACTTC
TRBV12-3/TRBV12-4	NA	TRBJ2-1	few	CASTPLGGQYNEQFF	TGTGCCAGCACCCCGCTAGGGGGGCAGTACAATGAGCAGTTCTTC
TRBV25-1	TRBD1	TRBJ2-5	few	CASSGQGPQETQYF	TGTGCCAGCAGTGGACAGGGGCCCCAAGAGACCCAGTACTTC
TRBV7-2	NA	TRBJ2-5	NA	CASSYYQRDRLGKTQYF	TGTGCCAGCAGCTACTACCAGCGGGACAGGTTAGGGAAGACCCAGTACTTC
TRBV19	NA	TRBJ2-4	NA	CASSLTEGFTNIQYF	TGTGCCAGTAGTCTGACAGAAGGGTTTACAAACATTCAGTACTTC
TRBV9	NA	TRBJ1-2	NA	CASSLGSLGGYTF	TGTGCCAGCAGCTTGGGCTCTCTGGGGGGCTACACCTTC
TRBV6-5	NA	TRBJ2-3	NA	CASSYSTTDTQYF	TGTGCCAGCAGTTATTCTACAACAGATACGCAGTATTTT
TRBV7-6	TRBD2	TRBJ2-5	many	CASSRGTSGGHPQETQYF	TGTGCCAGCAGCCGAGGGACTAGCGGGGGACATCCTCAAGAGACCCAGTACTTC
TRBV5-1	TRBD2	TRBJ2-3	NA	CASSLSGRGGADTQYF	TGCGCCAGCAGCTTGTCGGGGCGCGGGGGGGCGGATACGCAGTATTTT
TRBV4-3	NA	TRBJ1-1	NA	CASSQVGVLRTEAFF	TGCGCCAGCAGCCAAGTTGGGGTATTAAGGACTGAAGCTTTCTTT
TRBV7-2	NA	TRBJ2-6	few	CASSLFQLWANVLTF	TGTGCCAGCAGCTTATTCCAACTCTGGGCCAACGTCCTGACTTTC
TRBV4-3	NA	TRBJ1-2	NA	CASSQVRRDGEDGYTF	TGCGCCAGCAGCCAAGTCCGCCGGGACGGGGAGGATGGCTACACCTTC
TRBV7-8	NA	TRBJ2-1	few	CASSSLGAGANNEQFF	TGTGCCAGCAGCTCCCTCGGGGCGGGGGCGAACAATGAGCAGTTCTTC
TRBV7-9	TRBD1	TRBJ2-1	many	CASSGRGQRNANEQFF	TGTGCCAGCAGCGGACGGGGACAGAGGAATGCGAATGAGCAGTTCTTC
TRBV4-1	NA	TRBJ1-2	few	CASSQDPGRSNYGYTF	TGCGCCAGCAGCCAAGATCCGGGCAGGTCTAACTATGGCTACACCTTC
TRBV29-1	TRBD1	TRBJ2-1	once	CSVNTHPTGSSYNEQFF	TGCAGCGTCAACACCCATCCGACAGGGAGCTCCTACAATGAGCAGTTCTTC